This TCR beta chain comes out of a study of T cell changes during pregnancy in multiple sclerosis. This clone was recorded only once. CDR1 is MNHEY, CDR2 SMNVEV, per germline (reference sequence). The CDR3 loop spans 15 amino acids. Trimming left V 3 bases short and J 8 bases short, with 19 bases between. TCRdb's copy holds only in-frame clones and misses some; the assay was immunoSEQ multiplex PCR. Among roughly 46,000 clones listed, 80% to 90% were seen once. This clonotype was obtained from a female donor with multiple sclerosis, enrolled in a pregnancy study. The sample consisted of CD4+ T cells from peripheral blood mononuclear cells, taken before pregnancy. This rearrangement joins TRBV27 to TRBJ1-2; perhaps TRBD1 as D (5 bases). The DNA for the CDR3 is TGTGCCAGCAGTTTCACCGCAGGGTCCGGTAGGGGCTACACCTTC. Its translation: CASSFTAGSGRGYTF.